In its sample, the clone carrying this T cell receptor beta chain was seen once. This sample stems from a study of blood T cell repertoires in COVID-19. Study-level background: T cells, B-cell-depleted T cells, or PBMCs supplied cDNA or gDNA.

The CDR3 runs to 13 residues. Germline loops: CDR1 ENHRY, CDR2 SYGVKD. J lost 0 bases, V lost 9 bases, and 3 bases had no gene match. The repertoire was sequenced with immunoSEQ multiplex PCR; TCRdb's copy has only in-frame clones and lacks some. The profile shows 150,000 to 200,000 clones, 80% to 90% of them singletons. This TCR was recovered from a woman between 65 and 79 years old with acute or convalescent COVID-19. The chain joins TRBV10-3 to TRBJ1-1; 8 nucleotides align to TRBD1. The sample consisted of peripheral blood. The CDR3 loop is CAIGDRMNTEAFF. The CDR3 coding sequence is TGTGCCATTGGGGACAGGATGAACACTGAAGCTTTCTTT.